Detailed here is one T cell receptor (beta chain). The data were obtained in a study of T cell changes during pregnancy in multiple sclerosis. Only in-frame clones appear in the TCRdb table, and some are missing; sequencing was by immunoSEQ multiplex PCR. The profile shows some 85,000 clones, around 94% of them singletons. Germline V gives CDR1 LNHDA, CDR2 SQIVND (reference sequence). The CDR3 is made up of 13 amino acids. Trimming removed 4 bases from V and 4 bases from J; junction bases left unmatched: 3. The chain couples TRBV19 to TRBJ1-1; TRBD1 agrees at 7 bases. The sequence was obtained from a female donor with multiple sclerosis, enrolled in a pregnancy study. The material sequenced was peripheral blood, taken in the third trimester of pregnancy. The DNA of the CDR3 is TGTGCCAGTAGTACTAGGGGGCTCACTGAAGCTTTCTTT. It yields the protein CASSTRGLTEAFF.